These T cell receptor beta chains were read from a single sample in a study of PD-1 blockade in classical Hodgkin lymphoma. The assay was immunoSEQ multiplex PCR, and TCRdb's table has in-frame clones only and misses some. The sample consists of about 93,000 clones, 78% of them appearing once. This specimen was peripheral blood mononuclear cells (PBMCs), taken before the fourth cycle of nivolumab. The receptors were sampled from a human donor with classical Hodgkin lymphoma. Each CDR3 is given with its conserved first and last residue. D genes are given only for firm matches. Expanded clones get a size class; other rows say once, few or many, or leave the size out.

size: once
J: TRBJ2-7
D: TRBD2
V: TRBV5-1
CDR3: CASSLGAGDRYEQYF
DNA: TGCGCCAGCAGCTTAGGGGCGGGAGATAGGTACGAGCAGTACTTC

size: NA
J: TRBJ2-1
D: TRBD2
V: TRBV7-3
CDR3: CASSPGLAGDEQFF
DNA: TGTGCCAGCAGCCCGGGACTAGCGGGAGATGAGCAGTTCTTC

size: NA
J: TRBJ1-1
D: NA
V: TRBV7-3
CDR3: CASSLKDGSARTEAFF
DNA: TGTGCCAGCAGCTTAAAGGACGGCTCCGCGAGGACTGAAGCTTTCTTT

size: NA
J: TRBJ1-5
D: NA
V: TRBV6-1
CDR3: CASSPHFLQPQHF
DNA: TGTGCCAGCAGCCCGCATTTTCTTCAGCCCCAGCATTTT

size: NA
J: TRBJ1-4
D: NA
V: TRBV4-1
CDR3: CASSPYRARNEKLFF
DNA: TGCGCCAGCAGCCCATACCGGGCCAGAAATGAAAAACTGTTTTTT

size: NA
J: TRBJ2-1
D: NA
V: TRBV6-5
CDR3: CASKILEAYNEQFF
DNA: TGTGCCAGCAAAATCCTAGAGGCCTACAATGAGCAGTTCTTC

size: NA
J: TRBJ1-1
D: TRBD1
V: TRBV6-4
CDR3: CASSRDRGYTEAFF
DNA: TGTGCCAGCAGTCGGGACAGGGGGTACACTGAAGCTTTCTTT

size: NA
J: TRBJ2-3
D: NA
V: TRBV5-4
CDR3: CASSLMTGRTDTQYF
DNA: TGTGCCAGCAGCTTGATGACTGGCAGAACAGATACGCAGTATTTT

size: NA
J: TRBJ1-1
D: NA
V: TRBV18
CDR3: CASSPGSDITEAFF
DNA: TGTGCCAGCTCACCAGGGTCGGACATAACTGAAGCTTTCTTT

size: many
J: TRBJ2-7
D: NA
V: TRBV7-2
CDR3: CASSIRALEQYF
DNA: TGTGCCAGCAGCATCAGGGCCCTCGAGCAGTACTTC

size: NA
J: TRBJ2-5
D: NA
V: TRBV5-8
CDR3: CASNNVGEETQYF
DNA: TGTGCCAGCAATAATGTAGGGGAAGAGACCCAGTACTTC

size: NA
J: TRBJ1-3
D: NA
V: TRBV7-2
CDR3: CASSPQGPGNTIYF
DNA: TGTGCCAGCAGTCCACAGGGTCCTGGAAACACCATATATTTT

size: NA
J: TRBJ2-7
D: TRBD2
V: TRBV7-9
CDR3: CASSSRLAGYYEQYF
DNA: TGTGCCAGCAGCTCAAGACTAGCGGGGTACTACGAGCAGTACTTC

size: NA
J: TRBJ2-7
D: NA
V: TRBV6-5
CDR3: CASSYSWAVLEEQYF
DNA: TGTGCCAGCAGTTACTCCTGGGCCGTACTGGAAGAGCAGTACTTC

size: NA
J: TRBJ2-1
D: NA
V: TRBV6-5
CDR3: CASSYRGSYNEQFF
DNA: TGTGCCAGCAGTTACCGCGGCTCCTACAATGAGCAGTTCTTC

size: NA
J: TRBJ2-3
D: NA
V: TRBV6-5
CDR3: CASSYRGGVTDTQYF
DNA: TGTGCCAGCAGTTACCGGGGCGGGGTAACAGATACGCAGTATTTT